This record looks at one TCR beta chain sequence and its context. The sample is drawn from a study of T cell changes during pregnancy in multiple sclerosis. The CDR3 is 12 residues long. The V gene lost 8 bases and the J gene lost 3 bases, with 10 bases spanning the gap. The V gene's germline CDR1 is SGDLS and CDR2 YYNGEE. The table came from immunoSEQ multiplex PCR; TCRdb's copy has only in-frame clones and leaves some out. The repertoire holds more than 15,000 clones, with around 89% as singletons. Sample: CD4+ T cells from peripheral blood mononuclear cells, taken in the first trimester of pregnancy. This receptor was taken from a female donor in good health, enrolled as a control in a pregnancy study. The chain links TRBV9 to TRBJ2-3; D possibly corresponds to TRBD1 (5 bases). CDR3 coding DNA: TGTGCCAGTAGAACAGGAACAGATACGCAGTATTTT. Translating gives CASRTGTDTQYF.